This entry is about one T cell receptor beta chain. PCR was performed a second time for roughly 7 to 12 cycles using a sample-barcoded 5' primer and a J-beta primer mix. TCRdb called the 5' RACE reads again in MiXCR, with one record for every CDR3 protein. The sample consists of around 320,000 distinct CDR3 sequences, about 25% of them appearing once. These data come from a study of blood T cells in healthy people across ages. The V segment lost 6 bases and the J segment 4 bases; nucleotides outside the gene matches: 12. The CDR3 covers 16 residues. Material for sequencing was blood. This receptor was taken from a woman aged 70-85 years in good health. The chain employs TRBV12-3 or TRBV12-4 and TRBJ2-1; 7 bases are a match to TRBD1. The CDR3: CASRAQTGTPYNEQFF. The CDR3 nucleotides read TGTGCCAGCAGAGCACAGACAGGGACGCCATACAATGAGCAGTTCTTC.